This TCR beta chain was obtained from a study of OX40 agonist ivuxolimab in advanced cancers. Across the whole study: An agonistic human IgG2 monoclonal antibody against OX40 (CD134) was given. Patients were dosed intravenously with ivuxolimab at 0.01 to 10 mg/kg every 2 weeks. Overall study results and limits: The average count of expanded clones was higher among CD8+ T cells than among CD4+.

Patients with a history of autoimmune disease or on systemic immunosuppression were excluded. This table comes from immunoSEQ multiplex PCR, and its TCRdb copy is limited to in-frame clones, with some not included. The table shows 50,000 to 65,000 clones, with roughly 83% occurring only once. Comments on this clone: The target antigen is unknown.

Sequenced here: CD4+ or CD8+ T cells sorted from blood, sampled in a trial of the OX40 agonist ivuxolimab. This receptor was obtained from an adult with an advanced solid tumor such as melanoma, head and neck, liver or kidney cancer.

CDR3 DNA: TGTGCCAGCAGTTCCGACAGGGCAGACAATGAGCAGTTCTTC. As protein: CASSSDRADNEQFF. The chain is built from TRBV6-5 and TRBJ2-1, with 7 bases aligning to TRBD1. V lost 4 bases and J lost 5; bases outside the gene matches: 5. Germline V gene lookup returns CDR1 MNHEY and CDR2 SVGAGI. The CDR3 runs to 14 residues.